The sequence of this T cell receptor (beta chain) was determined in a study of metastatic and nonmetastatic thyroid tumors. Study-level information: From malignant and benign thyroid patients, repertoires in blood and in tumor or nodule tissue were compared. Whole-study results and caveats: Compared with benign nodules, malignant thyroid tumors were reported to have significantly higher TCR beta diversity in both blood and tumor.

Patients underwent thyroid surgery, and none had received any treatment before it. V was clipped by 2 bases and J by 8 bases, with 15 bases between them. Germline loops: CDR1 DFQATT, CDR2 SNEGSKA (reference sequence). There are 13 residues in the CDR3. This clone was seen many times. What it recognizes is unknown. In the original workflow: Clinicopathological groups supplied CDR3 differences that were used to build a distant-metastasis classifier for papillary thyroid cancer. TCRdb recomputed clones from the PCR reads via MiXCR. The V and J calls come from TCRdb's annotation, not from the publication. The data hold about 9,900 clones, with 9.5% to 13% observed a single time.

The TCR originated in a female donor with papillary thyroid cancer or a benign thyroid nodule (not recorded which). Some clones in this sample may be carry-over from other donors' samples. The specimen was tumor tissue. The chain recombines TRBV20-1 with TRBJ1-2; D not resolved. In DNA, the CDR3 is TGCAGTGCTAGAACGGCGTGGGTGCAGGGCTACACCTTC. This sequence encodes CSARTAWVQGYTF.